A single T cell receptor (beta chain) is shown here with its context. This sample was taken from a study of blood T cell repertoires in COVID-19. For the study at large: Samples taken during acute and convalescent COVID-19 were collected in the United States, Italy and Spain. T cells, B-cell-depleted T cells, or PBMCs provided the cDNA or gDNA that served as material.

Between the trimmed V and J ends, which lost 2 bases and 0 bases, there was a span of 13 bases. The CDR3 contains 17 residues. Germline CDR1 reads MNHEY; CDR2 reads SMNVEV (reference sequence). The method was immunoSEQ multiplex PCR; TCRdb's version includes in-frame clones alone and lacks a portion of them. This sample yields about 520,000 clones, of which over 75% are seen a single time; approximately 3.2% belongs to the top ten. The rearrangement links TRBV27 to TRBJ1-4, with a possible D match to TRBD1 (6 bases). The receptor comes from a human donor in a cohort sampled during active COVID-19. Sequenced input: peripheral blood. The CDR3 loop reads CASSLRGGTTTNEKLFF. CDR3 nucleotide sequence: TGTGCCAGCAGTTTAAGGGGGGGGACGACAACTAATGAAAAACTGTTTTTT. Filled out from reference TRBV27 and TRBJ1-4, the complete variable domain reads EAQVTQNPRYLITVTGKKLTVTCSQNMNHEYMSWYRQDPGLGLRQIYYSMNVEVTDKGDVPEGYKVSRKEKRNFPLILESPSPNQTSLYFCASSLRGGTTTNEKLFFGSGTQLSVL.